Each of the 24 T cell receptor beta chains below was sequenced from the same sample in a study of metastatic and nonmetastatic thyroid tumors. Using MiXCR, TCRdb reanalyzed the PCR reads. The sample includes tens of thousands of clones, 26% of them seen just once. Among the patients, none had received any treatment before thyroid surgery. Sequencing was carried out using blood. These receptors originate from a male donor with papillary thyroid cancer or a benign thyroid nodule (not recorded which). Some clones in this sample may be carry-over from other donors' samples.

This clone occurred many times. The chain employs TRBV24-1 and TRBJ2-1; 7 nucleotides agree with TRBD2. From germline, CDR1 is KGHDR and CDR2 SFDVKD. With 4 bases clipped from V and 4 bases from J, the junction kept 9 bases outside the gene matches. The CDR3 runs to 16 residues. The CDR3 sequence: CATSDRLGRAYNEQFF. The DNA for the CDR3 is TGTGCCACCAGTGACCGACTAGGGAGGGCGTACAATGAGCAGTTCTTC.

This clone was found a few times. J is TRBJ2-7 and V is TRBV6-6; D uncertain. This CDR3 comprises 13 residues. Deletions cut 2 bases from V and 0 bases from J, with 5 bases between. Germline CDR1 reads MNHNY; CDR2 reads SVGAGI (reference sequence). CDR3 residues: CASSYGFSYEQYF. Here the CDR3 DNA reads TGTGCCAGCAGTTACGGGTTCTCCTACGAGCAGTACTTC.

CDR3 region: CSAGDRYEQYF. For the CDR3, the DNA is TGCAGTGCCGGGGACAGGTACGAGCAGTACTTC. The rearrangement joins TRBV20-1 to TRBJ2-7; the match to TRBD1 covers 8 bases. The germline V gene has CDR1 DFQATT and CDR2 SNEGSKA (reference sequence). The CDR3 runs 11 residues. The junction had 2 bases not matched to a gene; V was cut back by 6 bases and J by 4 bases.

This clone came up many times. V is TRBV19 and J is TRBJ2-4, with D uncertain. The germline V and J ends were trimmed by 3 bases and 12 bases, with 12 bases remaining between them. Germline loops: CDR1 LNHDA, CDR2 SQIVND (reference sequence). CDR3 length: 12 amino acids. DNA of the CDR3: TGTGCCAGTAGTATTGGCCGACGGACTCAGTACTTC. Its protein is CASSIGRRTQYF.

There are many counts of this clone. The rearrangement joins TRBV7-9 to TRBJ1-5, with D unclear. The CDR3 spans 15 residues. Trimming took off 1 base at V and 0 bases at J, with 7 bases between the two ends. Per the germline V gene, CDR1 is SEHNR and CDR2 is FQNEAQ (reference sequence). The CDR3 sequence: CASSLESYSNQPQHF. The CDR3, as DNA: TGTGCCAGCAGCTTAGAATCATATAGCAATCAGCCCCAGCATTTT.

This clone was seen at least ten times. This rearrangement joins TRBV7-9 to TRBJ2-1; a weak D match, TRBD1 (6 bases). The V end was cut by 6 bases, the J end by 8 bases, with 17 bases between. The CDR3 length is 14 residues. CDR1 is SEHNR and CDR2 is FQNEAQ in the germline V gene (reference sequence). CDR3 nucleotide sequence: TGTGCCAGCAGTTACTCGACAGGCCGAGATGAGCAGTTCTTC. Its protein is CASSYSTGRDEQFF.

This clone was found many times. This chain joins TRBV7-9 and TRBJ2-7; the D is unclear. Germline-derived CDR1 and CDR2 are SEHNR and FQNEAQ (reference sequence). The CDR3 has 13 amino acids. Trimming removed 0 bases from V and 3 bases from J, with 6 bases in between. Here the CDR3 DNA reads TGTGCCAGCAGCTTAGCGGGAATCTACGAGCAGTACTTC. It translates to CASSLAGIYEQYF. The complete variable domain, with remaining parts taken from reference TRBV7-9 and TRBJ2-7, reads DTGVSQNPRHKITKRGQNVTFRCDPISEHNRLYWYRQTLGQGPEFLTYFQNEAQLEKSRLLSDRFSAERPKGSFSTLEIQRTEQGDSAMYLCASSLAGIYEQYFGPGTRLTVT.

This clone was observed a single time. At one boundary the junction diverges from the germline segment, which might be a read error. The chain combines TRBV29-1 with TRBJ1-2, with TRBD1 matching over 7 bases. The CDR3 is 17 residues long. Germline CDR1 and CDR2: SQVTM and ANQGSEA. The DNA of the CDR3 is TGCAGCGTTGAAGATTGGCAGGGGTCAAGGGGGCGCTATGGCTACACATTC. This codes for CSVEDWQGSRGRYGYTF.

This clone was seen once. The genes are TRBV6-2 or TRBV6-3 and TRBJ2-3; the D gene is possibly TRBD2 (6 bases). The CDR3 spans 19 residues. The V end was cut by 4 bases, the J end by 0 bases, with 23 bases between. CDR1 and CDR2 (germline): MNHEY, SVGEGT. The CDR3 region is CASSSPPGGGDPSTDTQYF. CDR3 nucleotide sequence: TGTGCCAGCAGTTCTCCCCCCGGCGGCGGGGACCCTAGCACAGATACGCAGTATTTT.

Many counts were recorded for this clone. This chain joins TRBV20-1 and TRBJ2-7; 11 bases agree with TRBD2. CDR3 length: 17 amino acids. Germline values: CDR1 DFQATT, CDR2 SNEGSKA (reference sequence). V was clipped by 6 bases and J by 5 bases; unmatched bases: 18. The CDR3 loop reads CSATSQLAGGPRHEQYF. In DNA form, the CDR3 reads TGCAGTGCAACCTCCCAATTAGCGGGAGGGCCGAGACACGAGCAGTACTTC.

This clone turned up a few times. A single base separates this from a much larger clone, so it may be a read error. Other DNA sequences in the same sample also yield this CDR3. V gene TRBV9 combines with J gene TRBJ2-5, with D possibly TRBD2 on 6 matching bases. From germline, CDR1 is SGDLS and CDR2 YYNGEE. The length of the CDR3 is 13 residues. CDR3 region: CASSVGGKETQYF. Written as DNA, the CDR3 is TGCGCCAGCAGCGTAGGAGGGAAAGAGACCCAGTACTTC.

At least ten counts were recorded for this clone. V and J are TRBV5-1 and TRBJ2-1; TRBD1 aligns across 12 bases. The V segment lost 3 bases and the J segment 10 bases; nucleotides outside the gene matches: 5. CDR1 and CDR2 (germline): SGHRS, YFSETQ. The CDR3 is made up of 14 amino acids. The CDR3 bases are TGCGCCAGCAGCTGGGGACAGGGGGCTGGAGAGCAGTTCTTC. Its protein is CASSWGQGAGEQFF.

This clone has at least ten counts. This rearrangement joins TRBV6-1 to TRBJ2-1; the match to TRBD2 covers 9 bases. Germline loops: CDR1 MNHNS, CDR2 SASEGT. The CDR3 extends over 13 amino acids. The V and J ends lost 7 bases and 5 bases, in that order; junction bases with no gene match: 3. The DNA of the CDR3 is TGTGCCAGCACTCGACTAGCGGACAATGAGCAGTTCTTC. Translation: CASTRLADNEQFF.

The chain's CDR3 is CASSRMGQGSSYEQYF. The DNA for the CDR3 is TGTGCCAGCAGCCGCATGGGACAGGGTAGCTCCTACGAGCAGTACTTC. This chain links TRBV11-2 with TRBJ2-7; 9 bases match TRBD1. Germline assignment: CDR1 SGHAT and CDR2 FQNNGV. The CDR3 is 16 amino acids. J lost 0 bases, V lost 5 bases, and 8 bases had no gene match. Using reference TRBV11-2 and TRBJ2-7 for the parts outside the CDR3, the full variable domain is EAGVAQSPRYKIIEKRQSVAFWCNPISGHATLYWYQQILGQGPKLLIQFQNNGVVDDSQLPKDRFSAERLKGVDSTLKIQPAKLEDSAVYLCASSRMGQGSSYEQYFGPGTRLTVT.

This clone showed up many times. The chain couples TRBV3-1 to TRBJ1-3, with D uncertain. Trimming pared 1 base from V and 7 bases from J, leaving 8 bases between. The CDR3 is 13 amino acids. Germline V lookup: CDR1 LGHDT, CDR2 YNNKEL (reference sequence). The CDR3 nucleotides are TGTGCCAGCAGCCAAGGGCAAGGGAACACCATATATTTT. Protein: CASSQGQGNTIYF. Together with reference TRBV3-1 and TRBJ1-3, the CDR3 gives the full variable domain: DTAVSQTPKYLVTQMGNDKSIKCEQNLGHDTMYWYKQDSKKFLKIMFSYNNKELIINETVPNRFSPKSPDKAHLNLHINSLELGDSAVYFCASSQGQGNTIYFGEGSWLTVV.

This clone has at least ten counts. This could be a read error, since a much larger clone is one nucleotide away. V is TRBV28 and J is TRBJ1-4, with TRBD1 identical over 9 bases. CDR3 length equals 15 residues. In germline, CDR1 is MDHEN, CDR2 SYDVKM. With 6 bases clipped from V and 12 bases from J, the junction kept 14 bases outside the gene matches. Here the CDR3 DNA reads TGTGCCAGCAGACCCTACAGGGGGCCAGGAGTGGAACTGTTTTTT. Amino acids: CASRPYRGPGVELFF. Looking up the rest from reference TRBV28 and TRBJ1-4 gives the full variable domain: DVKVTQSSRYLVKRTGEKVFLECVQDMDHENMFWYRQDPGLGLRLIYFSYDVKMKEKGDIPEGYSVSREKKERFSLILESASTNQTSMYLCASRPYRGPGVELFFGSGTQLSVL.

This clone was detected ten times or more. The chain carries TRBV7-6 and TRBJ2-7; 7 positions agree with TRBD1. With 4 bases clipped from V and 3 bases from J, the junction kept 18 bases outside the gene matches. The length of the CDR3 is 18 residues. CDR1 and CDR2 (germline): SGHVS, FNYEAQ. The CDR3 here is CASSSLVPPGTDLYEQYF. For the CDR3, the DNA is TGTGCCAGCAGCTCCCTCGTTCCCCCCGGGACAGATCTCTACGAGCAGTACTTC.

The DNA of the CDR3 is TGTGCCAGCAGCTCGAAAGGACAGGGCGATGGCTACACCTTC. The encoded protein is CASSSKGQGDGYTF. V usage is TRBV4-2 and J usage is TRBJ1-2; 8 nucleotides align to TRBD1. The germline CDR1 and CDR2 sequences are LGHNA and YNFKEQ. The CDR3 length is 14 residues. Unmatched junction bases numbered 8, after V lost 5 bases and J lost 6 bases.

As for this clone: A junction boundary mismatches the germline segment, possibly from a read error. The J gene is TRBJ1-1, the V gene TRBV18, with TRBD1 as a possible D gene (6 bases). Looked up from germline, CDR1 is KGHSH and CDR2 is LQKENI. The CDR3 loop spans 14 amino acids. The CDR3 DNA reads as TGTGCCAGCTCACAGGTACAGGGCTACTCTGAACCTTTCTTT. Its translation: CASSQVQGYSEPFF.

This clone was found a few times. The rearrangement links TRBV27 to TRBJ1-5; 10 bases are shared with TRBD1. Germline CDR1 and CDR2: MNHEY and SMNVEV (reference sequence). V shed 11 bases, J shed 5 bases, and the junction held 9 bases outside the gene matches. This CDR3 is 14 amino acids long. In DNA, the CDR3 is TGTGCCTCTGCGAGGGGGACAGGGGATCAGCCCCAGCATTTT. It codes for CASARGTGDQPQHF.

This clone has ten or more counts. The V call is TRBV6-5, the J call TRBJ2-1; TRBD2 might be the D (6 bases). Germline V gene lookup returns CDR1 MNHEY and CDR2 SVGAGI. The CDR3 spans 14 residues. The V and J ends lost 2 bases and 7 bases respectively, with 12 bases between them. CDR3 in amino acids: CASSYGGRRNEQFF. The CDR3 DNA reads as TGTGCCAGCAGTTACGGAGGGAGGAGGAATGAGCAGTTCTTC.

As concerns this clone: A single base separates this from a much larger clone, so it may be a read error. This same CDR3 is encoded by further DNA sequences in the sample. The gene calls are TRBV25-1 and TRBJ2-7; D ambiguous. The germline V gene has CDR1 MGHDK and CDR2 SYGVNS. CDR3 size: 14 residues. Trimming cost V 5 bases and J 6 bases, with 17 bases left between them. The chain's CDR3 is CASSPRRGPGEQYF. The CDR3 DNA reads TGTGCCAGCAGTCCCAGGCGTGGTCCCGGCGAGCAGTACTTC.

This clone came up many times. The chain couples TRBV5-4 to TRBJ2-7; TRBD2 aligns across 12 bases. V lost 4 bases to trimming and J lost 2 bases; unmatched junction nucleotides: 4. The germline gives CDR1 SGHNT, CDR2 YYREEE (reference sequence). The length of the CDR3 is 15 residues. The CDR3 here is CASSEGLAGTYEQYF. In DNA form, the CDR3 reads TGTGCCAGCAGCGAGGGACTAGCGGGTACCTACGAGCAGTACTTC.

This clone has ten or more counts. V usage is TRBV7-8 and J usage is TRBJ2-5; TRBD1 aligns across 7 bases. Germline lookup yields CDR1 SGHVS and CDR2 FQNEAQ. Trimming took 5 bases from V and 2 from J; bases not matched to a gene: 11. CDR3 length equals 16 residues. The CDR3 sequence: CASSPSPGQSQETQYF. The CDR3 DNA is TGTGCCAGCAGCCCAAGCCCGGGACAGAGTCAAGAGACCCAGTACTTC.